This T cell receptor beta chain is drawn from a study of T cells after yellow fever vaccination. Study-wide results and caveats: In post-booster samples, most primary-vaccination clones reappeared (around 95% CD4, 88% CD8).

The V end lost 2 bases, the J end lost 7 bases, and 17 bases lay between the germline ends. The CDR3 consists of 15 residues. The germline gives CDR1 SGHTA, CDR2 FQGNSA. TCRdb re-called the 5' RACE reads with MiXCR, one entry per CDR3 protein. The profile shows roughly 240,000 distinct CDR3 sequences, around 6.7% of them singletons. This clonotype was observed a handful of times. Antigen: not known. This sequence joins TRBV7-2 and TRBJ1-1; unclear D gene. The clonotype originates from a man in his thirties or forties who received the YFV17D yellow fever vaccine. The source was CD4+ T cells sorted from PBMCs, collected on the day of the yellow fever booster vaccination. The CDR3 protein is CASSLTLGPSGEAFF. The DNA for the CDR3 is TGTGCCAGCAGCTTAACCCTCGGACCCAGCGGTGAAGCTTTCTTT.